The text below deals with one TCR beta chain. No antigen is known for it. The sample comes from a study of T cells in Graves' hyperthyroidism and ophthalmopathy. Study findings and constraints: Clonotypes that were expanded in thyroid above 0.001 mostly appeared in blood too.

Template material for amplifying TCR beta CDR3 regions consisted of RNA transcripts. HTBI primers drove first-round RT-PCR of the TCR CDR3. TCRdb itself ran the multiplex PCR reads through MiXCR, one entry per CDR3 protein. Counted here are 350,000 to 400,000 distinct CDR3 sequences, about 15% occurring once; the ten biggest clones make up 32%. Patients counted as stable if ophthalmopathy did not develop within 18 months. Germline assignment: CDR1 SQVTM and CDR2 ANQGSEA. The V gene lost 4 bases and the J gene lost 4 bases, with 8 bases spanning the gap. CDR3 length equals 11 residues. The material sequenced was blood. This clonotype originated in a woman aged 25 to 45 with Graves' hyperthyroidism. This chain uses TRBV29-1 with TRBJ2-7; D uncertain. The CDR3 is CSVGSEYEQYF. CDR3 nucleotides: TGCAGCGTTGGATCGGAGTACGAGCAGTACTTC.